One and the same sample provided the 27 T cell receptor beta chains below, sequenced in a study of beta chain features in type 1 diabetes. The sequenced template was cDNA made from the entire isolated RNA. Here immunoSEQ multiplex PCR was the method, and the copy in TCRdb shows in-frame clones only, minus some. The table includes 200,000 to 250,000 clones, about a tenth detected once. The specimen sequenced was central memory CD4+ T cells from blood. These receptors were collected from a man aged 18-30 years in good health.

About this clone: A far larger clone is just one base off, so this is likely a read error. Other DNA sequences in this specimen translate into the identical CDR3. This chain uses TRBV7-2 with TRBJ2-5; the match to TRBD1 covers 8 bases. The J segment lost 2 bases and the V segment lost 5 bases, leaving 7 bases of the junction unmatched. The germline V gene encodes CDR1 SGHTA and CDR2 FQGNSA. The CDR3 consists of 15 residues. The CDR3 DNA follows: TGTGCCAGCAGCCCGACAGGGGTAGGGCAAGAGACCCAGTACTTC. This encodes CASSPTGVGQETQYF. Using reference TRBV7-2 and TRBJ2-5 for the parts outside the CDR3, the full variable domain is GAGVSQSPSNKVTEKGKDVELRCDPISGHTALYWYRQSLGQGLEFLIYFQGNSAPDKSGLPSDRFSAERTGGSVSTLTIQRTQQEDSAVYLCASSPTGVGQETQYFGPGTRLLVL.

This clone has a handful of counts. V is TRBV7-9 and J is TRBJ2-5; 10 nucleotides align to TRBD1. V lost 1 base and J lost 3; bases outside the gene matches: 5. The CDR3 runs to 16 residues. Germline V gives CDR1 SEHNR, CDR2 FQNEAQ (reference sequence). The CDR3 sequence is CASSLDMGQGKETQYF. The CDR3 DNA reads TGTGCCAGCAGCTTAGATATGGGACAGGGGAAAGAGACCCAGTACTTC.

In its sample, this clone was seen a few times. This chain connects TRBV10-2 to TRBJ2-3; D is perhaps TRBD1 or TRBD2 (5 bases each). CDR3 size: 13 residues. Germline V gives CDR1 WSHSY, CDR2 SAAADI. With 10 bases removed from V and 2 bases from J, the gap between germline ends came to 13 bases. The chain's CDR3 is CATLGAHTDTQYF. In DNA form, the CDR3 reads TGCGCCACCCTCGGGGCCCACACAGATACGCAGTATTTT.

The table lists this clone with many counts. The V gene is TRBV7-9, the J gene TRBJ2-1; 7 bases agree with TRBD2. The CDR3 spans 15 residues. Germline V gene lookup returns CDR1 SEHNR and CDR2 FQNEAQ (reference sequence). V lost 8 bases to trimming and J lost 3 bases; unmatched junction nucleotides: 10. The CDR3 is CASGLGGRIYNEQFF. The CDR3, as DNA: TGTGCCAGCGGCCTCGGCGGGAGAATCTACAATGAGCAGTTCTTC.

J is TRBJ2-3 and V is TRBV4-3, with 9 bases aligning to TRBD2. The CDR3 consists of 18 residues. Germline CDR1 and CDR2: LGHNA and YSLEER. V lost 2 bases and J lost 1; bases outside the gene matches: 10. Here the CDR3 reads CASSQTASGALGTDTQYF. In DNA form, the CDR3 reads TGCGCCAGCAGCCAAACGGCTAGCGGGGCCCTCGGCACAGATACGCAGTATTTT.

V and J are TRBV5-1 and TRBJ2-7; 8 nucleotides align to TRBD2. In germline, CDR1 is SGHRS, CDR2 YFSETQ. The V and J ends lost 4 bases and 4 bases, in that order; junction bases with no gene match: 13. This CDR3 is 16 amino acids long. This chain's CDR3 is CASSPREREGRYEQYF. CDR3 sequence (DNA): TGCGCCAGCAGCCCGAGGGAACGGGAGGGCCGGTACGAGCAGTACTTC.

This clone is medium-sized within its sample. This chain links TRBV7-2 with TRBJ2-7, with 7 bases identical to TRBD2. This CDR3 is 14 amino acids long. The V gene's germline CDR1 is SGHTA and CDR2 FQGNSA. The J segment lost 2 bases and the V segment lost 3 bases, leaving 4 bases of the junction unmatched. CDR3 sequence (DNA): TGTGCCAGCAGCTTCTCTAGCGGCCCCTACGAGCAGTACTTC. Protein product: CASSFSSGPYEQYF.

This clone was counted between two and nine times. The CDR3 sequence: CASGALSGGYTF. The CDR3 nucleotides read TGTGCCAGCGGGGCTCTCTCGGGTGGCTACACCTTC. The chain uses TRBV27 and TRBJ1-2, with a weak D call TRBD1 (5 bases). The CDR3 sequence is 12 residues long. The V and J ends lost 8 bases and 7 bases respectively, with 14 bases between them. Germline assignment: CDR1 MNHEY and CDR2 SMNVEV (reference sequence).

Many counts were recorded for this clone. The chain uses TRBV11-2 and TRBJ1-1, with D perhaps TRBD1 (5 bases). Per the germline V gene, CDR1 is SGHAT and CDR2 is FQNNGV. The V end lost 6 bases, the J end lost 1 base, and 18 bases lay between the germline ends. The CDR3 has 16 amino acids. This CDR3 reads CASRLGRGQANTEAFF. As DNA, the CDR3 is TGTGCCAGCAGACTAGGGCGCGGACAAGCGAACACTGAAGCTTTCTTT.

Details on this clone: Distinct nucleotide sequences in the sample also encode this CDR3. The rearrangement uses TRBV5-1 and TRBJ2-7; D ambiguous. The CDR3 sequence is 15 residues long. CDR1 and CDR2 (germline): SGHRS, YFSETQ. V was trimmed by 4 bases and J by 0 bases, leaving 14 bases between them. The CDR3 nucleotides are TGCGCCAGCAGCCCGACTTCCGGGTCCTCCTACGAGCAGTACTTC. This codes for CASSPTSGSSYEQYF.

CDR3 in DNA: TGTGCCAGCAGCAAAGGACAGGGGACGAACACCGGGGAGCTGTTTTTT. It codes for CASSKGQGTNTGELFF. This sequence joins TRBV11-3 and TRBJ2-2; 9 bases match TRBD1. In germline, CDR1 is SGHNT, CDR2 YENEEA. The CDR3 runs 16 residues. Unmatched junction bases numbered 4, after V lost 5 bases and J lost 0 bases.

The chain has TRBV27 and TRBJ1-1; weak D call: TRBD1 (6 bases). V was pared by 1 base and J by 0 bases, with 15 bases between. CDR1 is MNHEY and CDR2 is SMNVEV in the germline V gene (reference sequence). The CDR3 covers 17 residues. CDR3 residues: CASSLFSDSRLNTEAFF. The CDR3 region has the DNA TGTGCCAGCAGTTTATTTTCGGACAGTCGCTTGAACACTGAAGCTTTCTTT.

This clone was recorded many times. The chain has TRBV2 and TRBJ2-5; the match to TRBD2 covers 7 bases. Germline lookup yields CDR1 SNHLY and CDR2 FYNNEI. The CDR3 is 12 residues long. The ends lost 6 bases at V and 6 bases at J; junction bases unmatched: 4. The CDR3 region is CASSRLAQTQYF. The DNA for the CDR3 is TGTGCCAGCAGCCGACTAGCTCAGACCCAGTACTTC.

This clone showed up just a few times. For the CDR3, the DNA is TGCGCCAGCAGCTTGCAGGGGCCCACAGATACGCAGTATTTT. This gives the protein CASSLQGPTDTQYF. This chain links TRBV5-1 with TRBJ2-3; perhaps TRBD1 as D (6 bases). V was clipped by 1 base and J by 2 bases, with 8 bases between them. Germline loops: CDR1 SGHRS, CDR2 YFSETQ. The CDR3 covers 14 residues. The variable domain in full, completed from reference TRBV5-1 and TRBJ2-3, reads KAGVTQTPRYLIKTRGQQVTLSCSPISGHRSVSWYQQTPGQGLQFLFEYFSETQRNKGNFPGRFSGRQFSNSRSEMNVSTLELGDSALYLCASSLQGPTDTQYFGPGTRLTVL.

This clone was observed a few times. The chain couples TRBV5-1 to TRBJ1-1; D is unclear. The V end was cut by 3 bases, the J end by 1 base, with 10 bases between. The CDR3 has 14 residues. CDR1 is SGHRS and CDR2 is YFSETQ in the germline V gene. This CDR3 reads CASSSARTNTEAFF. The CDR3 DNA sequence: TGCGCCAGCAGCTCTGCGAGGACGAACACTGAAGCTTTCTTT. Using reference TRBV5-1 and TRBJ1-1 for the parts outside the CDR3, the full variable domain is KAGVTQTPRYLIKTRGQQVTLSCSPISGHRSVSWYQQTPGQGLQFLFEYFSETQRNKGNFPGRFSGRQFSNSRSEMNVSTLELGDSALYLCASSSARTNTEAFFGQGTRLTVV.

This chain connects TRBV29-1 to TRBJ1-1; possible D gene TRBD1, 6 bases. Germline V gene lookup returns CDR1 SQVTM and CDR2 ANQGSEA. This CDR3 is built from 14 residues. V was cut by 1 base and J by 3 bases, with 12 bases left in between. The CDR3 DNA reads TGCAGCGTTGAAGTTCTTCCAGGGGACACTGAAGCTTTCTTT. Amino acids: CSVEVLPGDTEAFF.

V is TRBV6-1 and J is TRBJ1-5, with unresolved D. CDR1 is MNHNS, CDR2 SASEGT, per germline. Between the trimmed V and J ends, which lost 0 bases and 0 bases, there was a span of 3 bases. The CDR3 length is 14 residues. The CDR3 DNA is TGTGCCAGCAGTGAAGCCATTAGCAATCAGCCCCAGCATTTT. This codes for CASSEAISNQPQHF.

This clone was recorded a few times. V usage is TRBV15 and J usage is TRBJ2-2, with 12 bases identical to TRBD2. Germline V gene data show CDR1 as LNHNV and CDR2 as YYDKDF (reference sequence). CDR3 length: 16 amino acids. V shed 8 bases and J 6 bases; nucleotides not matched to a gene: 10. This chain's CDR3 is CATARRTSGKAGELFF. The CDR3 bases are TGTGCCACCGCACGACGGACTAGCGGGAAGGCCGGGGAGCTGTTTTTT.

This chain joins TRBV2 and TRBJ2-1, with D possibly matching TRBD2 (6 bases). The CDR3 runs to 14 residues. Germline V lookup: CDR1 SNHLY, CDR2 FYNNEI. V was cut by 8 bases and J by 6 bases, with 17 bases left in between. CDR3 protein: CASGRDWTGNEQFF. CDR3 nucleotide sequence: TGTGCCAGCGGCCGGGACTGGACCGGCAATGAGCAGTTCTTC.

This clone was counted a few times. The chain links TRBV15 to TRBJ2-7; 13 nucleotides agree with TRBD2. The CDR3 runs 18 residues. CDR1 LNHNV and CDR2 YYDKDF come from the germline V gene (reference sequence). Unmatched junction bases numbered 8, after V lost 1 base and J lost 2 bases. The CDR3 DNA sequence: TGTGCCACCAGCAGAGCCTACGGACTAGCGGGAGAGACCTACGAGCAGTACTTC. Amino acid sequence: CATSRAYGLAGETYEQYF.

This clone was picked up many times. The V gene is TRBV29-1, the J gene TRBJ2-5; tentative D call: TRBD1 (6 bases). V shed 6 bases and J shed 4 bases, with 15 bases lying between them. The CDR3 is 13 amino acids. Per the germline V gene, CDR1 is SQVTM and CDR2 is ANQGSEA. The CDR3 coding sequence is TGCAGCGTATCTATTACAGGGTTAGAGACCCAGTACTTC. Translating gives CSVSITGLETQYF.

The chain links TRBV6-1 to TRBJ2-5; D is ambiguous. V was cut by 5 bases and J by 5 bases, with 12 bases left in between. CDR1 is MNHNS and CDR2 is SASEGT in the germline V gene. CDR3 size: 13 residues. The CDR3, as DNA: TGTGCCAGCAGTCCAAATCCGCGGGAGACCCAGTACTTC. The encoded protein is CASSPNPRETQYF.

This clone was counted between two and nine times. The chain is built from TRBV29-1 and TRBJ2-3; no clear D gene. The V end was cut by 3 bases, the J end by 2 bases, with 9 bases between. This CDR3 comprises 13 residues. Germline V lookup: CDR1 SQVTM, CDR2 ANQGSEA. DNA of the CDR3: TGCAGCGTTGAGGGTGCACCCACAGATACGCAGTATTTT. This encodes CSVEGAPTDTQYF.

This chain links TRBV4-2 with TRBJ1-5, with D uncertain. Trimming cost V 3 bases and J 4 bases, with 7 bases left between them. Looked up from germline, CDR1 is LGHNA and CDR2 is YNFKEQ. The CDR3 contains 13 residues. The CDR3 region has the DNA TGTGCCAGCAGCCAGGCCCGAAATCAGCCCCAGCATTTT. Protein: CASSQARNQPQHF.

This clone showed up just a few times. The chain is built from TRBV4-3 and TRBJ2-3; 9 nucleotides align to TRBD2. CDR1 and CDR2 (germline): LGHNA, YSLEER. Trimming took 7 bases from V and 2 from J; bases not matched to a gene: 4. The CDR3 consists of 14 residues. The CDR3 DNA follows: TGCGCCAGCAATCCTAGCGGGACCACAGATACGCAGTATTTT. It is translated as CASNPSGTTDTQYF.

The J gene is TRBJ1-4, the V gene TRBV6-5; D is unclear. The V end was cut by 0 bases, the J end by 2 bases, with 4 bases between. The CDR3 is 14 residues long. The germline V gene has CDR1 MNHEY and CDR2 SVGAGI. CDR3 bases: TGTGCCAGCAGTTACTCACAGACTAATGAAAAACTGTTTTTT. Translated: CASSYSQTNEKLFF.

This clone turned up a few times. The J gene is TRBJ1-2, the V gene TRBV27; tentative D call: TRBD1 (6 bases). This CDR3 comprises 16 residues. Germline V gene data show CDR1 as MNHEY and CDR2 as SMNVEV (reference sequence). The V gene lost 1 base and the J gene lost 2 bases, with 14 bases spanning the gap. The CDR3 protein is CASSLYATGRNYGYTF. CDR3 DNA: TGTGCCAGCAGTTTATATGCGACAGGCAGAAACTATGGCTACACCTTC.